One and the same sample provided the 14 T cell receptor beta chains below, sequenced in a study of blood T cell repertoires in COVID-19. TCRdb's copy holds only in-frame clones and misses some; the assay was immunoSEQ multiplex PCR. The table records about 190,000 clones, approximately 79% of them present only once. The source material was peripheral blood. The receptors stem from a man aged 55-75 years with active or convalescent COVID-19.

The chain combines TRBV27 with TRBJ1-2, with D possibly being TRBD1 (5 bases). The germline V gene encodes CDR1 MNHEY and CDR2 SMNVEV (reference sequence). V was shortened by 6 bases and J by 7 bases, with 15 bases between the two germline ends. This CDR3 region has 13 residues. DNA for the CDR3: TGTGCCAGCAGGGGGACTTCACACCGTGGCTACACCTTC. As protein: CASRGTSHRGYTF.

For this clone: Germline is not matched at one junction end, which may reflect a read error. This CDR3 is CASSPGQGPAVVF. The DNA for the CDR3 is TGTGCCAGCAGCCCCGGACAGGGGCCGGCAGTGGTCTTC. The V and J genes are TRBV28 and TRBJ2-1, with 9 bases matching TRBD1. The CDR3 length is 13 residues. Per the germline V gene, CDR1 is MDHEN and CDR2 is SYDVKM.

This chain joins TRBV20-1 and TRBJ1-2; tentatively, D is TRBD1 (5 bases). CDR3 size: 14 residues. Trimming cost V 3 bases and J 6 bases, with 17 bases left between them. Germline V gene sequence: CDR1 DFQATT, CDR2 SNEGSKA (reference sequence). The CDR3 loop is CSASARGGRDGYTF. The DNA of the CDR3 is TGCAGTGCTAGTGCCCGGGGGGGAAGGGATGGCTACACCTTC.

V gene TRBV19 combines with J gene TRBJ2-5; 8 bases agree with TRBD1. V dropped 5 bases and J dropped 5; count of bases not matched to a gene: 10. There are 15 residues in the CDR3. CDR1 and CDR2 (germline): LNHDA, SQIVND (reference sequence). CDR3 region: CASSPELTGVETQYF. As DNA, the CDR3 is TGTGCCAGTAGTCCGGAATTGACAGGGGTGGAGACCCAGTACTTC.

V and J are TRBV6-5 and TRBJ2-7; 8 positions match TRBD2. The CDR3 extends over 13 amino acids. Germline V gene sequence: CDR1 MNHEY, CDR2 SVGAGI. V lost 7 bases and J lost 5; bases outside the gene matches: 7. As DNA, the CDR3 is TGTGCCAGCACAAGCGGGAGACAAAACGAGCAGTACTTC. Protein: CASTSGRQNEQYF.

The chain employs TRBV3-1 (or the pseudogene TRBV3-2) and TRBJ2-7; 12 bases are a match to TRBD2. J gave up 6 bases and V 3 bases, and 6 bases lay outside the gene matches. Germline CDR1 LGHDT, CDR2 YNNKEL (reference sequence). This CDR3 is 15 amino acids long. CDR3 region: CASSHPLAGGLEQYF. DNA of the CDR3: TGTGCCAGCAGCCATCCCCTAGCGGGAGGGCTCGAGCAGTACTTC.

V is TRBV5-1 and J is TRBJ1-4, with 9 bases fitting TRBD1. The CDR3 contains 16 residues. V shed 3 bases, J shed 5 bases, and the junction held 8 bases outside the gene matches. The germline gives CDR1 SGHRS, CDR2 YFSETQ. This CDR3 reads CASSWTMTGGNEKLFF. The CDR3 nucleotides read TGCGCCAGCAGCTGGACGATGACAGGGGGGAATGAAAAACTGTTTTTT.

The chain employs TRBV7-8 and TRBJ2-7; no reliable D call. The V gene's germline CDR1 is SGHVS and CDR2 FQNEAQ. The V end was cut by 1 base, the J end by 3 bases, with 13 bases between. CDR3 length: 15 residues. The CDR3: CASSLGLPVRYEQYF. Here the CDR3 DNA reads TGTGCCAGCAGCTTAGGGTTACCGGTTCGCTACGAGCAGTACTTC.

The sample holds a few counts of this clone. This chain joins TRBV10-3 and TRBJ2-6; no clear D. V dropped 3 bases and J dropped 0 bases, with 15 bases sitting between them. Germline CDR1 is ENHRY and CDR2 is SYGVKD. CDR3 length: 18 residues. The CDR3 loop is CAISDFFLQDSGANVLTF. The CDR3 DNA reads TGTGCCATCAGTGACTTTTTCCTCCAGGACTCTGGGGCCAACGTCCTGACTTTC.

This clone came up once. The rearrangement links TRBV19 to TRBJ2-7, with 8 bases lining up with TRBD1. This CDR3 has 14 residues. Germline CDR1 is LNHDA and CDR2 is SQIVND (reference sequence). J lost 6 bases, V lost 4 bases, and 8 bases had no gene match. Here the CDR3 reads CASSTRTGGGEQYF. The CDR3 DNA follows: TGTGCCAGTAGTACCAGAACAGGGGGTGGCGAGCAGTACTTC. Looking up the rest from reference TRBV19 and TRBJ2-7 gives the full variable domain: DGGITQSPKYLFRKEGQNVTLSCEQNLNHDAMYWYRQDPGQGLRLIYYSQIVNDFQKGDIAEGYSVSREKKESFPLTVTSAQKNPTAFYLCASSTRTGGGEQYFGPGTRLTVT.

The rearrangement uses TRBV28 and TRBJ1-4; 7 bases fit TRBD1. The J segment lost 5 bases and the V segment lost 5 bases, leaving 8 bases of the junction unmatched. The CDR3 consists of 15 residues. Germline lookup yields CDR1 MDHEN and CDR2 SYDVKM. This chain's CDR3 is CASSHRQGGNEKLFF. The CDR3 bases are TGTGCCAGCAGTCACCGACAGGGTGGAAATGAAAAACTGTTTTTT. Full variable domain (rest looked up from reference TRBV28 and TRBJ1-4): DVKVTQSSRYLVKRTGEKVFLECVQDMDHENMFWYRQDPGLGLRLIYFSYDVKMKEKGDIPEGYSVSREKKERFSLILESASTNQTSMYLCASSHRQGGNEKLFFGSGTQLSVL.

There are a few counts of this clone. The CDR3 DNA reads as TGCGCCAGCAGCTTGACGGCCGGCGGGGAGCAGTTCTTC. This encodes CASSLTAGGEQFF. This chain connects TRBV5-1 to TRBJ2-1, with a weak D call TRBD2 (5 bases). V was cut by 1 base and J by 10 bases, with 12 bases left in between. The CDR3 contains 13 residues. Germline CDR1 SGHRS, CDR2 YFSETQ.

The V and J genes are TRBV7-2 and TRBJ1-4; D is perhaps TRBD1 (5 bases). This CDR3 region has 14 residues. Between the trimmed V and J ends, which lost 6 bases and 6 bases, there was a span of 14 bases. Germline V gene data show CDR1 as SGHTA and CDR2 as FQGNSA. The CDR3 coding sequence is TGTGCCAGCAGTTTAAGGCCGGGGGATGAAAAACTGTTTTTT. Protein: CASSLRPGDEKLFF.

The chain is built from TRBV4-2 and TRBJ2-7; the match to TRBD2 covers 8 bases. Germline CDR1 LGHNA, CDR2 YNFKEQ. V lost 2 bases, J lost 5 bases, and 11 bases stayed unmatched. The CDR3 has 16 residues. The CDR3 reads CASSQSSGLPFHEQYF. The CDR3 coding sequence is TGTGCCAGCAGCCAATCTAGCGGGTTGCCCTTCCACGAGCAGTACTTC.